This TCR beta chain was sequenced for a study of cytomegalovirus exposure and HLA in healthy donors. Findings and caveats of the study: In vitro data verified three CMV-associated chains as specific for CMV antigens.

A word on this clone: Its target is unknown.

TCRdb keeps only in-frame clones here, not all; method: immunoSEQ multiplex PCR. The sample lists about 120,000 clones, 85% to 90% occurring once. CDR1 and CDR2 from the germline V gene are WNHNN and SYGVQD (reference sequence). The CDR3 has 15 residues. The V and J ends lost 4 bases and 5 bases respectively, with 14 bases between them. Sequenced input: PBMCs. The sequence was obtained from a woman aged 25-40 years in good health and CMV-seropositive. V usage is TRBV10-1 and J usage is TRBJ2-2; no reliable D call. CDR3 sequence reads: CASSARRERTGELFF. The DNA for the CDR3 is TGCGCCAGCAGTGCTAGACGTGAGAGGACCGGGGAGCTGTTTTTT.